The 10 T cell receptor beta chains below come from one sample, sequenced in a study of PD-1 blockade in classical Hodgkin lymphoma. The method was immunoSEQ multiplex PCR; TCRdb's version includes in-frame clones alone and lacks a portion of them. The sample lists roughly 62,000 clones; 70% to 90% were seen once. All patients experienced relapse after autologous stem cell transplantation, and brentuximab vedotin exposure was variable. Sequences were derived from peripheral blood mononuclear cells (PBMCs), sampled at baseline. All receptors come from a human donor with classical Hodgkin lymphoma.

This chain joins TRBV2 and TRBJ2-7, with a possible D match to TRBD2 (6 bases). From germline, CDR1 is SNHLY and CDR2 FYNNEI. The V end was cut by 7 bases, the J end by 6 bases, with 19 bases between. The CDR3 consists of 14 residues. CDR3 sequence: CASTRDSGFSEQYF. Written as DNA, the CDR3 is TGTGCCAGCACCCGGGACTCAGGGTTCTCCGAGCAGTACTTC.

The chain employs TRBV30 and TRBJ1-1; D unresolved. In germline, CDR1 is GTSNPN, CDR2 SVGIG (reference sequence). Trimming pared 2 bases from V and 8 bases from J, leaving 9 bases between. This CDR3 spans 11 amino acids. CDR3 DNA: TGTGCCTGGAGTCCGCCGGGGGAAGCTTTCTTT. The encoded protein is CAWSPPGEAFF.

The chain recombines TRBV6-5 with TRBJ2-2; D gene unclear. Germline values: CDR1 MNHEY, CDR2 SVGAGI. The CDR3 sequence is 14 residues long. V dropped 7 bases and J dropped 2 bases, with 11 bases sitting between them. This CDR3 reads CASNLRYNTGELFF. The CDR3 bases are TGTGCCAGCAACCTACGATATAACACCGGGGAGCTGTTTTTT.

This clone was observed once. The genes are TRBV19 and TRBJ1-1, with TRBD1 matching over 8 bases. This CDR3 comprises 15 residues. Per the germline V gene, CDR1 is LNHDA and CDR2 is SQIVND (reference sequence). After removal of 4 bases from V and 4 bases from J, the junction contained 8 bases not matched to a gene. The chain's CDR3 is CASSSRGPGITEAFF. The CDR3 DNA follows: TGTGCCAGTAGTAGCAGGGGGCCGGGGATCACTGAAGCTTTCTTT.

The J gene is TRBJ2-1, the V gene TRBV6-6, with 10 bases identical to TRBD2. With V trimmed by 4 bases and J by 4 bases, 4 bases remained unmatched. Germline lookup yields CDR1 MNHNY and CDR2 SVGAGI (reference sequence). This CDR3 region has 15 residues. CDR3 sequence: CASSFLAGEYNEQFF. CDR3 coding DNA: TGTGCCAGCAGTTTCCTAGCGGGGGAGTACAATGAGCAGTTCTTC.

The chain carries TRBV30 and TRBJ1-5; D is undetermined. The CDR3 has 16 amino acids. Trimming pared 0 bases from V and 1 base from J, leaving 13 bases between. Germline V lookup: CDR1 GTSNPN, CDR2 SVGIG (reference sequence). In DNA, the CDR3 is TGTGCCTGGAGTGTAAGGAGTTGGTACAGCAATCAGCCCCAGCATTTT. Translation gives CAWSVRSWYSNQPQHF.

V usage is TRBV11-2 and J usage is TRBJ1-5, with no clear D. V lost 5 bases and J lost 4, with 9 bases in between. This CDR3 spans 13 amino acids. CDR1 is SGHAT, CDR2 FQNNGV, per germline. The CDR3 DNA sequence: TGTGCCAGCAGCACCGACCGAAATCAGCCCCAGCATTTT. Protein sequence: CASSTDRNQPQHF.

The chain couples TRBV5-1 to TRBJ2-2; 9 nucleotides align to TRBD1. V was clipped by 6 bases and J by 5 bases; unmatched bases: 5. This CDR3 has 14 residues. Looked up from germline, CDR1 is SGHRS and CDR2 is YFSETQ. The CDR3 sequence: CASNLDRGTGELFF. The CDR3 DNA reads as TGCGCCAGCAACCTAGACAGGGGGACCGGGGAGCTGTTTTTT.

This clone was picked up a small number of times. Here the CDR3 reads CASSLLYGYTF. Here the CDR3 DNA reads TGTGCCAGCAGCTTACTCTATGGCTACACCTTC. The chain uses TRBV7-9 and TRBJ1-2; no reliable D call. Germline loops: CDR1 SEHNR, CDR2 FQNEAQ (reference sequence). The germline V and J ends were trimmed by 2 bases and 4 bases, with 2 bases remaining between them. The CDR3 extends over 11 amino acids. Variable domain in full (rest from reference TRBV7-9 and TRBJ1-2): DTGVSQNPRHKITKRGQNVTFRCDPISEHNRLYWYRQTLGQGPEFLTYFQNEAQLEKSRLLSDRFSAERPKGSFSTLEIQRTEQGDSAMYLCASSLLYGYTFGSGTRLTVV.

The V gene is TRBV21-1, the J gene TRBJ2-7; the table assigns TRBD2, which was not confirmed against the DNA. TRBV21-1 is termed a pseudogene. CDR3 length: 16 residues. In DNA, the CDR3 is TGTGCCAGCAGCAAAGAGCGCGAAGACCAGACCTACGAGCAGTACTTC. Translated: CASSKEREDQTYEQYF.